The entry that follows covers one T cell receptor beta chain sequence. Its antigen remains unidentified. Here the CDR3 omits its conserved ending phenylalanine or tryptophan, so a read error is the likely source. Libraries were made using PCR. Sequenced on an Illumina HiSeq 2500. TCR libraries were prepared with molecular barcoding, using unique molecular identifiers to normalize TCRbeta repertoire quantification. Starting from the raw public reads, TCRdb applied fastp trimming at Q25, assembled clones with MiXCR and retained in-frame beta chains. Duplicate CDR3 protein sequences are folded into a single record with the most common DNA and genes. For this sample the table gives some 150,000 distinct CDR3 sequences, of which 8.8% were detected only once. Jointly, the top ten make up over 15% of the sample. According to the study, the label for this sample's treatment or condition signals: allogeneic hematopoietic cell transplantation with graft depleted of TCRalphabeta T cells and CD19 B cells. TCRalphabeta/CD19-depleted allogeneic hematopoietic cell grafts were given to the transplant recipients, all of whom were children.

These data originate in a study of T-cell reconstitution after alpha-beta-depleted transplantation in children (dated by TCRdb to about 2016). Context from the whole study: Using TCR repertoire profiling, the study followed T-cell immune reconstitution in a quantitative way in children after TCRalphabeta/CD19-depleted allogeneic hematopoietic cell transplantation.

Results and caveats for the whole study, not just this receptor: Over the following months the frequencies of hyperexpanded clones went down, and after one year T-cell counts and TCRbeta diversity were mostly credited to newly produced T cells. In some patients, the high TCRbeta diversity seen at day 60 was put down to recipient T cells and intrathymic progenitors that had survived conditioning. Apparently early alphabetaT-cell count recovery about two months after transplant reportedly relied on only several hundred rapidly expanded clones derived from non-depleted graft cells.

The length of the CDR3 is 16 amino acids, counting both ends. The only DNA kept is the CDR3, 48 bases in frame from the first base. The V and J ends are trimmed by 2 bases and 5 bases, leaving 13 bases between them. CDR1 MDHEN and CDR2 SYDVKM are derived from the germline V gene. The material was PBMCs, mostly from graft donor cells, obtained 180 days after TCRalphabeta/CD19-depleted stem cell transplant. The chain is encoded by TRBV28 joined to TRBJ2-6, and TRBD2 may be the D gene, going by 6 matching bases. The clonotype originates from a female patient between 2 and 10 years old who had a stem cell transplant for congenital amegakaryocytic thrombocytopenia, so the T cells may come from the graft donor. This receptor has the CDR3 CASSLPTRGRANVLTL. The DNA sequence follows: TGTGCCAGCAGTTTACCGACACGGGGGAGGGCCAACGTCCTGACTTTG.